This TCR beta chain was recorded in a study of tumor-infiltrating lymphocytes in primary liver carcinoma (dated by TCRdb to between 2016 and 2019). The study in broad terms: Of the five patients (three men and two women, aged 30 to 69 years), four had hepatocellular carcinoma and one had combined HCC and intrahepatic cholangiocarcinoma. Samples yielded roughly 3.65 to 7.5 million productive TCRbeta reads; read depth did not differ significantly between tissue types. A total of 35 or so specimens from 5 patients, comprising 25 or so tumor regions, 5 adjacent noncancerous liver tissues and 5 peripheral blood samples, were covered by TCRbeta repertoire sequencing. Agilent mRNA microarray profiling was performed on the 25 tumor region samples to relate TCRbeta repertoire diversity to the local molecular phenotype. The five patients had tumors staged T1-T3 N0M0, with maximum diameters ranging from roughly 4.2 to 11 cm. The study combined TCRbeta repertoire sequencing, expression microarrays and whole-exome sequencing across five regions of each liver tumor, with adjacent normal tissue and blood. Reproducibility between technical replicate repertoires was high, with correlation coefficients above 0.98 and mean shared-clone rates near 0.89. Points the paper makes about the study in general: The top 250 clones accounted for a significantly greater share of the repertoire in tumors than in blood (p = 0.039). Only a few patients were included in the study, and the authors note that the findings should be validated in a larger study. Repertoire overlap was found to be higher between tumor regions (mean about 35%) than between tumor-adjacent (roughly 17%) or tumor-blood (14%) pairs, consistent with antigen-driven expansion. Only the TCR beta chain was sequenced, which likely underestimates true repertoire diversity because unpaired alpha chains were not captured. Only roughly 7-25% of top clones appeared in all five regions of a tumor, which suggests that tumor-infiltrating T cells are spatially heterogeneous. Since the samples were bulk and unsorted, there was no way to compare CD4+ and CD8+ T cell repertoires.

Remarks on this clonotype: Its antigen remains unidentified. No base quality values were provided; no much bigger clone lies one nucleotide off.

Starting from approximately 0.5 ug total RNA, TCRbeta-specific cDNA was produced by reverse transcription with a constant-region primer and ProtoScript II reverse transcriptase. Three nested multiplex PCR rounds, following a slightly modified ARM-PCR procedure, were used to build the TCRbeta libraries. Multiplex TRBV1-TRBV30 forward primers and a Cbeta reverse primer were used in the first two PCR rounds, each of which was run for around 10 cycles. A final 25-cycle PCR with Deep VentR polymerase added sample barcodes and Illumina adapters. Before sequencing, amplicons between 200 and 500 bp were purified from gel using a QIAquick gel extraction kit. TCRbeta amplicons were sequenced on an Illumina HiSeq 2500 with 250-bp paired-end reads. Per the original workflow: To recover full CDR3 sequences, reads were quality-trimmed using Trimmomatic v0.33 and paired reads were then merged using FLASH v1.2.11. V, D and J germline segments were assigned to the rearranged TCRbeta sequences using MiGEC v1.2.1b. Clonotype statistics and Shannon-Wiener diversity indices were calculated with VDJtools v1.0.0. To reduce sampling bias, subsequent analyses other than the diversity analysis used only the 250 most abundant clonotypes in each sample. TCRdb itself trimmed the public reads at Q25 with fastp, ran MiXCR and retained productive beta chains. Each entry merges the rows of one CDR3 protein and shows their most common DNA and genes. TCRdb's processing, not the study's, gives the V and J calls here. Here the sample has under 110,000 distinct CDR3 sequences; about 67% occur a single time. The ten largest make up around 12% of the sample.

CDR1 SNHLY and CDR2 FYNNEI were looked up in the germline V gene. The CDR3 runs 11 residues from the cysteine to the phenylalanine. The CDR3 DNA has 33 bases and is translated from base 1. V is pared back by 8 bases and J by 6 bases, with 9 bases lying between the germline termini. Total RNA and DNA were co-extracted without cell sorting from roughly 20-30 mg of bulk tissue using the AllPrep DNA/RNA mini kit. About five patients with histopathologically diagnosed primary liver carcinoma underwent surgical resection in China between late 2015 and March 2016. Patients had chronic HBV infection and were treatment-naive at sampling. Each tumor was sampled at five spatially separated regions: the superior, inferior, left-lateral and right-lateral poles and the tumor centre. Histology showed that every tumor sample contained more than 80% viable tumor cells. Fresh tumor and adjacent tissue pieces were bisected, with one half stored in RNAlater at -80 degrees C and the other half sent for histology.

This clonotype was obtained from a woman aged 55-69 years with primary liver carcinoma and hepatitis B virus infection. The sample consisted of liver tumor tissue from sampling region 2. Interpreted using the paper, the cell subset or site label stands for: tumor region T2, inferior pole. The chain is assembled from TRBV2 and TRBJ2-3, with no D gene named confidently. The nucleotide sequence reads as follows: TGTGCCAGCCTATCTCGGGATACGCAGTATTTT. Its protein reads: CASLSRDTQYF.